This is a list of T cell receptor beta chains from one sample in a study. TCRdb re-derived calls from the RT-PCR reads in MiXCR, one entry per CDR3 protein. This repertoire shows almost 700,000 distinct CDR3 sequences, 13% to 15% found once; its top ten account for 3% to 4.5%. Sequencing was carried out using memory CD4+ T cells from blood. Source of these receptors: a female donor in good health, serving as a healthy control. Each CDR3 is given with its conserved first and last residue. The order of the fields is V gene, J gene, D gene, clone size, CDR3 protein, CDR3 DNA. D genes are given only for firm matches. Expanded clones get a size class; other rows say once, few or many, or leave the size out.

TRBV18,TRBJ2-7,.,many,CASSPGAGREEQYF,TGTGCCAGCTCCCCAGGGGCAGGGCGTGAAGAGCAGTACTTC
TRBV5-1,TRBJ2-5,.,.,CASSLVREGETQYF,TGCGCCAGCAGCTTGGTTAGGGAAGGAGAGACCCAGTACTTC
TRBV12-3/TRBV12-4,TRBJ2-1,TRBD1,many,CASSPTGGRYNEQFF,TGTGCCAGCAGCCCGACAGGGGGTCGTTACAATGAGCAGTTCTTC
TRBV28,TRBJ2-5,.,.,CASLPLRVRETQYF,TGTGCCAGCCTTCCCCTCAGGGTACGCGAGACCCAGTACTTC
TRBV27,TRBJ1-4,.,many,CASSLGPTETEKLFF,TGTGCCAGCAGTTTGGGACCGACGGAAACTGAAAAACTGTTTTTT
TRBV5-1,TRBJ2-5,.,.,CASSLNPGRETQYF,TGCGCCAGCAGCTTGAACCCAGGACGCGAGACCCAGTACTTC
TRBV12-3/TRBV12-4,TRBJ2-5,.,many,CASGWGQETQYF,TGTGCCAGCGGGTGGGGGCAAGAGACCCAGTACTTC
TRBV15,TRBJ1-1,.,few,CATRDPGATEAFF,TGTGCCACCAGAGATCCAGGGGCCACTGAAGCTTTCTTT
TRBV7-7,TRBJ2-1,.,few,CASSLGPGRGINEQFF,TGTGCTAGCAGCTTAGGCCCCGGCAGGGGTATCAATGAGCAGTTCTTC
TRBV7-6,TRBJ1-3,TRBD1,many,CASSLAGQGLNTIYF,TGTGCCAGCAGCTTAGCGGGACAGGGGCTAAACACCATATATTTT
TRBV5-1,TRBJ2-1,.,.,CASTGESSYNEQFF,TGCGCCAGCACCGGAGAGAGCTCCTACAATGAGCAGTTCTTC
TRBV5-1,TRBJ1-4,.,few,CASSLRSGEKLFF,TGCGCCAGCAGCTTGCGGTCTGGGGAAAAACTGTTTTTT
TRBV12-3/TRBV12-4,TRBJ1-4,.,few,CASRPGGANEKLFF,TGTGCCAGCAGACCAGGAGGGGCTAATGAAAAACTGTTTTTT
TRBV25-1,TRBJ2-7,.,few,CASSDNGLASDYEQYF,TGTGCCAGCAGTGACAATGGACTTGCCTCGGACTACGAGCAGTACTTC
TRBV19,TRBJ1-1,TRBD1,.,CASRPQGDREAFF,TGTGCCAGTCGACCACAGGGGGATCGTGAAGCTTTCTTT
TRBV5-5,TRBJ1-1,.,few,CASSPVGGNTEAFF,TGTGCCAGCAGCCCCGTAGGCGGGAACACTGAAGCTTTCTTT
TRBV10-3,TRBJ2-7,.,many,CAISLRVTDEQYF,TGTGCCATCAGTCTCAGGGTGACGGATGAGCAGTACTTC
TRBV20-1,TRBJ1-2,.,many,CSAREAGTIYGYTF,TGCAGTGCTAGAGAAGCAGGGACTATCTATGGCTACACCTTC
TRBV4-3,TRBJ1-1,.,few,CASSPFTVNTEAFF,TGCGCCAGCAGCCCGTTCACAGTGAACACTGAAGCTTTCTTT
TRBV4-2,TRBJ1-6,.,many,CASTLGVSSYNSPLHF,TGTGCCAGCACCCTGGGGGTGAGCTCCTATAATTCACCCCTCCACTTT
TRBV28,TRBJ2-1,.,few,CASRGLLWDEQFF,TGTGCCAGCAGGGGACTCCTTTGGGATGAGCAGTTCTTC
TRBV5-1,TRBJ2-6,.,few,CASSLRRASSGANVLTF,TGCGCCAGCAGCTTGCGCCGGGCATCCTCTGGGGCCAACGTCCTGACTTTC
TRBV6-6,TRBJ2-1,TRBD2,many,CASRGTSGSQEQFF,TGTGCCAGCAGGGGGACTAGCGGGAGCCAGGAGCAGTTCTTC
TRBV7-8,TRBJ1-2,TRBD1,many,CASSSSGTGVAGYTF,TGTGCCAGCAGCTCCTCCGGGACAGGGGTTGCTGGCTACACCTTC
TRBV29-1,TRBJ2-1,TRBD2,many,CSETGGINEQFF,TGCAGCGAAACGGGAGGAATAAATGAGCAGTTCTTC
TRBV10-3,TRBJ2-6,.,.,CAISDRGSGANVLTF,TGTGCCATCAGTGATAGGGGCTCTGGGGCCAACGTCCTGACTTTC
TRBV7-3,TRBJ2-1,.,few,CASNFAGTHEQFF,TGTGCCAGCAACTTTGCGGGAACCCATGAGCAGTTCTTC
TRBV6-5,TRBJ1-1,.,.,CTSSYSIRKTQTYTEAFF,TGTACCAGCAGTTACTCCATCAGGAAGACCCAGACTTACACTGAAGCTTTCTTT
TRBV7-6,TRBJ2-7,.,few,CASSKTPGQGNEQYF,TGTGCCAGCAGCAAAACCCCAGGGCAGGGTAACGAGCAGTACTTC